Below, 25 T cell receptor beta chains from the same sample are listed, as sequenced in a study of PD-1 blockade in classical Hodgkin lymphoma (dated by TCRdb to about 2020). Receptor amplification or capture employed the immunoSEQ multiplex PCR assay. Entries here come from immuneACCESS through TCRdb and include only in-frame sequences with V and J called. Some clones fail to appear in such tables; in the studies checked, an unresolved V gene covers under half of the shortfall, and the cause of the remainder is unknown. This sample is represented by 25,000 to 35,000 clones; approximately 89% of them were singletons. The ten most abundant clones make up 2% to 2.5% of the sample. The time point label here, explained by the study, means: cycle 4 day 1 (C4D1), after more than five weeks of nivolumab. Every trial patient had relapsed following autologous stem cell transplantation, and prior brentuximab vedotin exposure was what differed among cohorts A, B and C. Using a Miltenyi CD4+ T cell isolation kit, CD4+ T cells were purified from thawed PBMCs through magnetic negative selection.

Sample: CD4+ T cells from blood, taken before the fourth cycle of nivolumab. The source is a human donor with classical Hodgkin lymphoma.

The CDR3 nucleotides read TGTGCCATCAGGGGGGACATGGGCGTGGTGGAAGCTTTCTTT. Its protein is CAIRGDMGVVEAFF. This chain connects TRBV10-3 to TRBJ1-1; tentative D call: TRBD1 (6 bases). Germline lookup yields CDR1 ENHRY and CDR2 SYGVKD. V was pared by 6 bases and J by 8 bases, with 19 bases between. The CDR3 is made up of 14 amino acids.

This clone was detected a few times. This sequence joins TRBV27 and TRBJ2-7; TRBD2 agrees at 9 bases. Trimming took 8 bases from V and 5 from J; bases not matched to a gene: 10. This CDR3 region has 14 residues. The germline V gene encodes CDR1 MNHEY and CDR2 SMNVEV (reference sequence). CDR3 bases: TGTGCCAGCCAGGCGGCGGGAGGGGGAGACGAGCAGTACTTC. Amino acid sequence: CASQAAGGGDEQYF.

This chain joins TRBV10-3 and TRBJ1-2, with 7 bases aligning to TRBD1. V shed 5 bases, J shed 3 bases, and the junction held 3 bases outside the gene matches. Germline V gene sequence: CDR1 ENHRY, CDR2 SYGVKD. The CDR3 extends over 13 amino acids. CDR3 region: CAISPGTDYGYTF. CDR3 coding DNA: TGTGCCATCAGTCCCGGGACAGACTATGGCTACACCTTC.

The chain links TRBV28 to TRBJ2-7, with no clear D. V lost 1 base, J lost 2 bases, and 9 bases lay in between. CDR3 size: 14 residues. The germline CDR1 and CDR2 sequences are MDHEN and SYDVKM. The CDR3 nucleotides read TGTGCCAGCAGTTTATCGGCTGGAACCTACGAGCAGTACTTC. Amino acids: CASSLSAGTYEQYF.

This chain joins TRBV14 and TRBJ2-1, with D perhaps TRBD1 (5 bases). The germline V and J ends were trimmed by 0 bases and 5 bases, with 14 bases remaining between them. The CDR3 loop spans 16 amino acids. Germline V gene data show CDR1 as SGHDN and CDR2 as FVKESK. CDR3 residues: CASSQDLGRVHNEQFF. CDR3 bases: TGTGCCAGCAGCCAAGATCTCGGCAGGGTCCACAATGAGCAGTTCTTC.

The chain recombines TRBV16 with TRBJ2-2; D call uncertain. The ends were cut back, 2 bases at V and 6 bases at J, with 7 bases in the middle. The CDR3 spans 13 residues. In germline, CDR1 is KGHSY, CDR2 FQNENV. CDR3 sequence (DNA): TGTGCCAGCAGCCAACGTTCGGCCGGGGAGCTGTTTTTT. Protein sequence: CASSQRSAGELFF.

The chain uses TRBV11-2 and TRBJ2-1; no clear D gene. The CDR3 has 12 residues. Germline V gene lookup returns CDR1 SGHAT and CDR2 FQNNGV. V shed 5 bases and J shed 8 bases, with 10 bases lying between them. Written as DNA, the CDR3 is TGTGCCAGCAGCCCTGAGTTGGATGAGCAGTTCTTC. Its protein is CASSPELDEQFF.

The chain has TRBV5-4 and TRBJ2-7; D tentatively fits TRBD1 or TRBD2 (5 bases each). V was cut by 4 bases and J by 5 bases, with 19 bases left in between. CDR1 and CDR2 from the germline V gene are SGHNT and YYREEE (reference sequence). There are 15 residues in the CDR3. CDR3 sequence reads: CASSPSGQGIDEQYF. For the CDR3, the DNA is TGTGCCAGCAGCCCCTCGGGGCAGGGTATCGACGAGCAGTACTTC. The variable domain in full, with the rest retrieved from reference TRBV5-4 and TRBJ2-7, is ETGVTQSPTHLIKTRGQQVTLRCSSQSGHNTVSWYQQALGQGPQFIFQYYREEENGRGNFPPRFSGLQFPNYSSELNVNALELDDSALYLCASSPSGQGIDEQYFGPGTRLTVT.

The chain links TRBV19 to TRBJ2-5; tentatively, D is TRBD1 (6 bases). The germline V and J ends were trimmed by 3 bases and 5 bases, with 19 bases remaining between them. Germline assignment: CDR1 LNHDA and CDR2 SQIVND (reference sequence). This CDR3 is 16 amino acids long. DNA for the CDR3: TGTGCCAGTAGTATTGAAGCAGTAAGGGGGTACGAGACCCAGTACTTC. Translated: CASSIEAVRGYETQYF.

CDR3 residues: CASSLGQSFSGANVLTF. The CDR3 DNA sequence: TGTGCCAGCAGCTTAGGACAGAGCTTCTCTGGGGCCAACGTCCTGACTTTC. The V and J genes are TRBV13 and TRBJ2-6; D not resolved. Germline loops: CDR1 PRHDT, CDR2 FYEKMQ (reference sequence). This CDR3 has 17 amino acids. V was shortened by 0 bases and J by 0 bases, with 9 bases between the two germline ends.

The chain carries TRBV7-2 and TRBJ1-3; D unclear. CDR3 length: 13 residues. Deletions cut 3 bases from V and 0 bases from J, with 3 bases between. Germline V gives CDR1 SGHTA, CDR2 FQGNSA. CDR3 loop: CASSLYSGNTIYF. CDR3 in DNA: TGTGCCAGCAGCTTGTACTCTGGAAACACCATATATTTT.

This chain uses TRBV29-1 with TRBJ1-6; 8 bases align to TRBD1. In germline, CDR1 is SQVTM, CDR2 ANQGSEA. V lost 4 bases, J lost 10 bases, and 6 bases stayed unmatched. The CDR3 loop spans 13 amino acids. CDR3: CSVGQGIGSPLHF. In DNA, the CDR3 is TGCAGCGTTGGACAGGGGATTGGATCACCCCTCCACTTT.

This clone was seen only once. The chain is built from TRBV9 and TRBJ1-2; D gene uncertain. This CDR3 has 15 amino acids. V lost 0 bases and J 4 bases, leaving 13 bases between the germline ends. Germline CDR1 and CDR2: SGDLS and YYNGEE. CDR3 residues: CASSVGLQASYGYTF. The CDR3 region has the DNA TGTGCCAGCAGCGTAGGTCTCCAGGCGTCCTATGGCTACACCTTC.

This sequence joins TRBV10-3 and TRBJ1-1; 8 positions match TRBD1. V shed 4 bases, J shed 10 bases, and the junction held 11 bases outside the gene matches. Germline values: CDR1 ENHRY, CDR2 SYGVKD. This CDR3 is 14 amino acids long. The CDR3 spells CAISGQQGARGAFF. In nucleotides, the CDR3 is TGTGCCATCAGTGGGCAGCAGGGGGCGCGGGGAGCTTTCTTT.

The rearrangement uses TRBV4-1 and TRBJ2-3, with TRBD2 matching 14 bases. Germline assignment: CDR1 MGHRA and CDR2 YSYEKL. This CDR3 contains 17 residues. J was trimmed by 3 bases and V by 2 bases; bases with no gene match: 4. CDR3 region: CASSQQGLAGGTDTQYF. CDR3 bases: TGCGCCAGCAGCCAACAAGGACTAGCGGGAGGTACAGATACGCAGTATTTT.

The genes are TRBV7-9 and TRBJ1-1; a weak D match, TRBD1 (5 bases). V was trimmed by 4 bases and J by 5 bases, leaving 20 bases between them. Germline V gene sequence: CDR1 SEHNR, CDR2 FQNEAQ (reference sequence). The CDR3 consists of 16 residues. This chain's CDR3 is CASSSQMRQGRTEAFF. The CDR3 nucleotides are TGTGCCAGCAGCTCCCAAATGCGGCAGGGTCGGACTGAAGCTTTCTTT.

This chain joins TRBV28 and TRBJ2-7, with 14 bases that match TRBD2. Per the germline V gene, CDR1 is MDHEN and CDR2 is SYDVKM. This CDR3 contains 16 residues. With 6 bases clipped from V and 6 bases from J, the junction kept 10 bases outside the gene matches. CDR3 in DNA: TGTGCCAGCAGCTTAGGGACTAGCGGGAGTAATCCCGAGCAGTACTTC. Translated, it gives CASSLGTSGSNPEQYF.

With respect to this clone: One junction end disagrees with the germline gene, perhaps due to a read error. CDR3 residues: CASSLGSGDTQYF. DNA for the CDR3: TGTGCTAGCAGCTTAGGCTCTGGAGATACGCAGTATTTT. J is TRBJ2-3 and V is TRBV7-7; D is ambiguous. From germline, CDR1 is SSHAT and CDR2 FNYEAQ (reference sequence). CDR3 size: 13 residues.

This chain connects TRBV18 to TRBJ1-1; D is ambiguous. This CDR3 has 13 amino acids. Trimming shortened V by 7 bases and J by 1 base, and 10 bases separated the two germline ends. Germline CDR1 is KGHSH and CDR2 is LQKENI. CDR3 sequence (DNA): TGTGCCAGCTTGAAGGCTAAGAACACTGAAGCTTTCTTT. Its translation is CASLKAKNTEAFF.

J is TRBJ2-6 and V is TRBV5-1, with unresolved D. Trimming cost V 0 bases and J 0 bases, with 7 bases left between them. Germline V gene lookup returns CDR1 SGHRS and CDR2 YFSETQ. CDR3 length: 16 amino acids. In nucleotides, the CDR3 is TGCGCCAGCAGCTTGGTCGTGGGCTCTGGGGCCAACGTCCTGACTTTC. Amino acid sequence: CASSLVVGSGANVLTF. Full variable domain (outside the CDR3, taken from reference TRBV5-1 and TRBJ2-6): KAGVTQTPRYLIKTRGQQVTLSCSPISGHRSVSWYQQTPGQGLQFLFEYFSETQRNKGNFPGRFSGRQFSNSRSEMNVSTLELGDSALYLCASSLVVGSGANVLTFGAGSRLTVL.

J is TRBJ1-2 and V is TRBV2; perhaps TRBD1 as D (6 bases). Germline loops: CDR1 SNHLY, CDR2 FYNNEI. CDR3 length: 15 residues. V was shortened by 4 bases and J by 8 bases, with 20 bases between the two germline ends. CDR3 nucleotide sequence: TGTGCCAGCAGTGCCGACCCCCTGACAGGTCGGGGCTACACCTTC. Amino acids: CASSADPLTGRGYTF.

This chain links TRBV19 with TRBJ1-5; D unresolved. Trimming shortened V by 6 bases and J by 7 bases, and 13 bases separated the two germline ends. This CDR3 comprises 13 residues. Per germline, CDR1 LNHDA and CDR2 SQIVND (reference sequence). The CDR3 sequence: CASSRTWQQPQHF. The CDR3 DNA is TGTGCCAGTAGCCGGACCTGGCAACAGCCCCAGCATTTT.

The chain employs TRBV7-9 and TRBJ2-3, with a tentative D call TRBD2 (5 bases). CDR1 and CDR2 (germline): SEHNR, FQNEAQ (reference sequence). The CDR3 loop spans 19 amino acids. V was clipped by 4 bases and J by 5 bases, with 28 bases between them. This CDR3 is CASSSLGSNAQRSRDTQYF. DNA for the CDR3: TGTGCCAGCAGCTCCTTGGGGAGCAACGCCCAACGCTCTCGAGATACGCAGTATTTT.

The V call is TRBV10-3, the J call TRBJ1-3; a weak D match, TRBD1 (5 bases). The CDR3 totals 14 residues. CDR1 is ENHRY and CDR2 is SYGVKD in the germline V gene. Trimming took off 6 bases at V and 1 base at J, with 10 bases between the two ends. The CDR3 DNA reads as TGTGCCATCAGCGGGACGGTATCTGGAAACACCATATATTTT. Encoded protein: CAISGTVSGNTIYF.

The chain recombines TRBV18 with TRBJ1-1; D call uncertain. This CDR3 is 14 amino acids long. Germline CDR1 is KGHSH and CDR2 is LQKENI. V was trimmed by 2 bases and J by 5 bases, leaving 12 bases between them. The chain's CDR3 is CASSPIGGLTEAFF. For the CDR3, the DNA is TGTGCCAGCTCACCAATAGGAGGGCTTACTGAAGCTTTCTTT.